This T cell receptor beta chain was documented in a study of blood T cell repertoires in COVID-19. Study overall: The United States, Italy and Spain provided the acute and convalescent COVID-19 samples.

Germline V gene sequence: CDR1 SGHRS, CDR2 YFSETQ. CDR3 size: 16 residues. Between the trimmed V and J ends, which lost 2 bases and 3 bases, there was a span of 14 bases. Original handling: Reference gene primer amplification gave nucleated cell count estimates. Some clones are missing from TCRdb's copy, which holds only in-frame ones; the method was immunoSEQ multiplex PCR. V and J calls and clone size are given by that table; D and trimming were obtained from the DNA. This table holds some 220,000 clones, 87% found once. This receptor was identified in a woman younger than 35 who had recovered from COVID-19. V and J are TRBV5-1 and TRBJ1-4; D ambiguous. Sequences were obtained from peripheral blood. The CDR3 sequence is CASSFSRDRANEKLFF. CDR3 coding DNA: TGCGCCAGCAGCTTCAGTCGGGATAGGGCTAATGAAAAACTGTTTTTT.